At least ten counts were recorded for the clone carrying this T cell receptor (beta chain). TCRdb reprocessed the 5' RACE reads with MiXCR, giving one entry per CDR3 protein. Counted here are around 230,000 distinct CDR3 sequences, 8% to 10% occurring once; the ten biggest clones make up 4.8%. The sample originates from a study of CD8 T cells in ankylosing spondylitis. This CDR3 has 16 residues. This receptor was identified in a female donor with ankylosing spondylitis or in good health (not recorded which). Sample: blood, either unsorted or a sorted T cell fraction (not recorded which). The rearrangement uses TRBV12-2 and TRBJ2-2; TRBD1 is the table's D call, not checked against the DNA. TRBV12-2 is listed as a pseudogene. The CDR3 here is CASRFPRQGNTGELFF. As DNA, the CDR3 is TGTGCAAGTCGCTTCCCTAGACAGGGTAACACCGGGGAGCTGTTTTTT.